A selection of T cell receptor beta chains follows, all from one sample in a study of blood T cell repertoires in COVID-19. The assay was immunoSEQ multiplex PCR, and TCRdb's table has in-frame clones only and misses some. The sample has roughly 57,000 clones; 79% are singletons. The specimen was peripheral blood. These receptor sequences come from a man aged 55 to 70 with acute or convalescent COVID-19. Both conserved end residues are part of each CDR3. Each record gives: V gene, J gene, clone size, D gene, CDR3 protein, CDR3 DNA. A D gene is named only where the DNA matches it firmly. Expanded clones get a size class; other rows say once, few or many, or leave the size out.

TRBV7-2	TRBJ1-1	.	.	CATLSGGSGWNTEAFF	TGTGCCACCCTATCGGGGGGCTCGGGGTGGAACACTGAAGCTTTCTTT
TRBV24-1	TRBJ1-3	.	.	CARKGCTGNTIYF	TGTGCCAGAAAGGGGTGCACTGGAAACACCATATATTTT
TRBV6-1	TRBJ2-4	once	.	CASSDGDTKNIQYF	TGTGCCAGCAGTGATGGGGACACCAAAAACATTCAGTACTTC
TRBV5-1	TRBJ1-1	few	TRBD1	CASSPQGANTEAFF	TGCGCCAGCAGCCCCCAGGGGGCCAACACTGAAGCTTTCTTT
TRBV6-5	TRBJ1-2	.	TRBD1	CASGADRENSGYTF	TGTGCCAGCGGAGCGGACAGGGAAAATTCTGGCTACACCTTC
TRBV28	TRBJ2-3	.	.	CASSPLGAISTDTQYF	TGTGCCAGCAGTCCCTTAGGGGCAATAAGCACAGATACGCAGTATTTT
TRBV7-2	TRBJ1-6	.	.	CASSLDGSHGGLHF	TGTGCCAGCAGCTTAGATGGGTCCCACGGAGGCCTCCACTTT
TRBV30	TRBJ1-6	once	.	CAWSGQGNSPLHF	TGTGCCTGGAGTGGGCAGGGGAATTCACCCCTCCACTTT
TRBV24-1	TRBJ2-3	.	TRBD2	CATSGGTSGRSTDTQYF	TGTGCCACCAGTGGGGGGACTAGCGGGCGAAGCACAGATACGCAGTATTTT
TRBV5-1	TRBJ1-6	.	TRBD1	CASSPGGQGDSPLHF	TGCGCCAGCAGTCCGGGGGGACAGGGAGATTCACCCCTCCACTTT
TRBV18	TRBJ1-2	.	TRBD1	CASSIGQGAYTF	TGTGCCAGCTCAATCGGACAGGGGGCCTACACCTTC
TRBV5-4	TRBJ2-2	.	.	CASSSSSWQYTGELFF	TGTGCCAGCAGCTCATCGTCGTGGCAGTACACCGGGGAGCTGTTTTTT
TRBV21-1	TRBJ2-1	.	.	CASSPTVPGYNEQFF	TGTGCCAGCAGCCCTACAGTCCCCGGCTACAATGAGCAGTTCTTC
TRBV24-1	TRBJ1-4	.	.	CATSDSGDPNEKLFF	TGTGCCACCAGTGATTCAGGCGACCCTAATGAAAAACTGTTTTTT
TRBV20-1	TRBJ1-2	few	.	CSASQGPRSEGYTF	TGCAGTGCTAGTCAGGGCCCCCGATCGGAGGGCTACACCTTC
TRBV6-6	TRBJ1-1	.	.	CASSYFGRDTEAFF	TGTGCCAGCAGTTACTTCGGGAGGGACACTGAAGCTTTCTTT
TRBV4-1	TRBJ2-5	.	TRBD2	CASSLVPTSGGEETQYF	TGCGCCAGCAGCCTTGTGCCCACTAGCGGGGGAGAAGAGACCCAGTACTTC
TRBV11-1	TRBJ1-2	.	TRBD1	CASSLEGQGGYTF	TGTGCCAGCAGCCTAGAAGGACAGGGTGGCTACACCTTC
TRBV19	TRBJ2-4	.	.	CASSDSLAKNIQYF	TGTGCCAGTAGTGACTCCCTAGCCAAAAACATTCAGTACTTC
TRBV6-5	TRBJ1-1	.	.	CASSANVGNTEAFF	TGTGCCAGCAGCGCGAACGTCGGTAACACTGAAGCTTTCTTT
TRBV9	TRBJ2-5	.	TRBD2	CASSVGGREVGETQYF	TGTGCCAGCAGCGTAGGGGGGAGGGAAGTTGGGGAGACCCAGTACTTC
TRBV7-2	TRBJ1-1	.	.	CASSLSRNTEAFF	TGTGCCAGCAGCTTATCCCGGAACACTGAAGCTTTCTTT
TRBV12-3/TRBV12-4	TRBJ1-5	.	.	CASSPAGTTPQHF	TGTGCCAGCAGCCCAGCGGGGACAACGCCCCAGCATTTT
TRBV4-1	TRBJ1-2	.	TRBD1	CASSHTGEVFGYTF	TGCGCCAGCAGCCATACAGGGGAGGTCTTTGGCTACACCTTC
TRBV4-1	TRBJ1-2	.	TRBD1	CASSRRQGDSAGYTF	TGCGCCAGCAGCCGCAGACAGGGGGACTCTGCTGGCTACACCTTC
TRBV18	TRBJ2-5	.	TRBD1	CASSRLTGGRETQYF	TGTGCCAGCTCACGTTTGACAGGGGGCCGAGAGACCCAGTACTTC
TRBV19	TRBJ1-2	.	.	CATRLNSGSGYTF	TGTGCCACCCGATTGAATAGCGGGTCTGGCTACACCTTC
TRBV27	TRBJ1-5	.	TRBD1	CASSLGTGDQPQHF	TGTGCCAGCAGTTTGGGGACAGGGGATCAGCCCCAGCATTTT
TRBV5-4	TRBJ1-2	.	TRBD1	CASSQGDRDYYGYTF	TGTGCCAGCAGCCAAGGGGACAGGGATTACTATGGCTACACCTTC
TRBV11-2	TRBJ1-3	.	.	CASSPGVTIYF	TGTGCCAGCAGCCCCGGGGTCACCATATATTTT
TRBV7-9	TRBJ2-7	.	.	CASSPLTTGTYEQYF	TGTGCCAGCAGCCCGCTTACAACAGGGACCTACGAGCAGTACTTC
TRBV5-5	TRBJ1-2	few	.	CASSSQSDNYGGYTF	TGTGCCAGCAGCTCCCAATCTGATAACTATGGAGGCTACACCTTC
TRBV7-7	TRBJ2-7	.	TRBD2	CASSLREGFSYEQYF	TGTGCTAGCAGCTTAAGGGAGGGATTCTCCTACGAGCAGTACTTC
TRBV28	TRBJ1-5	.	.	CASSPRGRMYQPQHF	TGTGCCAGCAGTCCCCGTGGCAGAATGTACCAGCCCCAGCATTTT
TRBV2	TRBJ1-2	.	.	CASSVTGPHPYGYTF	TGTGCCAGCAGTGTCACAGGACCCCACCCCTATGGCTACACCTTC
TRBV5-1	TRBJ2-5	.	TRBD2	CASSLRLAGEETQYF	TGCGCCAGCAGCTTGAGACTAGCGGGGGAAGAGACCCAGTACTTC
TRBV13	TRBJ1-6	.	.	CASREISDSLHF	TGTGCCAGCAGGGAGATATCGGACTCCCTCCACTTT
TRBV7-3	TRBJ2-5	.	.	CASSLGGRGRQETQYF	TGTGCCAGCAGCTTAGGCGGCAGGGGGAGGCAAGAGACCCAGTACTTC